Shown below are 6 T cell receptor beta chains from a single sample sequenced in a study of blood T cell repertoires in COVID-19 (TCRdb year 2020). The library was generated by the immunoSEQ multiplex PCR assay. TCRdb mirrors the immuneACCESS table, restricted to in-frame sequences. Some clones are absent from its copies; in checked studies, under half trace to an unresolved V gene, and the reason for the others is unknown. The sample has roughly 170,000 clones on record, about 84% of them singletons. The ten largest clones capture around 7% of the sample. Sequencing used peripheral blood. These receptors were collected from a human donor in a cohort sampled during active COVID-19.

The chain carries TRBV5-1 and TRBJ2-5, with 12 bases identical to TRBD1. The germline CDR1 and CDR2 sequences are SGHRS and YFSETQ. The CDR3 runs to 15 residues. Unmatched junction bases numbered 9, after V lost 7 bases and J lost 5 bases. DNA of the CDR3: TGCGCCAGCGGGACAGGGGGCGCTAAGGGGGAGACCCAGTACTTC. It is translated as CASGTGGAKGETQYF.

This rearrangement joins TRBV18 to TRBJ2-1, with a possible D match to TRBD1 (6 bases). The CDR3 consists of 15 residues. Germline V gene sequence: CDR1 KGHSH, CDR2 LQKENI. V was clipped by 0 bases and J by 7 bases, with 13 bases between them. CDR3 residues: CASSPPPTGRNEQFF. The DNA of the CDR3 is TGTGCCAGCTCACCACCGCCGACAGGCAGAAATGAGCAGTTCTTC.

J is TRBJ2-6 and V is TRBV11-2; a weak D match, TRBD1 (6 bases). The CDR3 has 17 residues. V shed 5 bases and J shed 1 base, with 15 bases lying between them. Germline lookup yields CDR1 SGHAT and CDR2 FQNNGV. In DNA form, the CDR3 reads TGTGCCAGCAGCCCCTTGGTGGGGGCGTCTGGGGCCAACGTCCTGACTTTC. It codes for CASSPLVGASGANVLTF.

The rearrangement joins TRBV15 to TRBJ2-7; 12 bases are a match to TRBD2. The germline gives CDR1 LNHNV, CDR2 YYDKDF (reference sequence). Unmatched junction bases numbered 12, after V lost 4 bases and J lost 5 bases. This CDR3 region has 17 residues. CDR3 coding DNA: TGTGCCACCAGCATGGGGCTAGCGGGGGGGCTTAGCCACGAGCAGTACTTC. It is translated as CATSMGLAGGLSHEQYF.

This chain links TRBV27 with TRBJ2-7; 7 positions match TRBD1. The CDR3 covers 13 residues. The V segment lost 5 bases and the J segment 6 bases; nucleotides outside the gene matches: 7. Looked up from germline, CDR1 is MNHEY and CDR2 is SMNVEV (reference sequence). The CDR3 is CASSEQTGTEQYF. The CDR3 DNA sequence: TGTGCCAGCAGTGAGCAGACAGGGACCGAGCAGTACTTC.

This rearrangement joins TRBV9 to TRBJ2-7; D possibly corresponds to TRBD1 (5 bases). CDR1 and CDR2 (germline): SGDLS, YYNGEE. This CDR3 has 13 residues. V shed 0 bases and J shed 1 base, with 5 bases lying between them. The CDR3 bases are TGTGCCAGCAGCGTAGGACAGTCCTACGAGCAGTACTTC. Amino acids: CASSVGQSYEQYF.